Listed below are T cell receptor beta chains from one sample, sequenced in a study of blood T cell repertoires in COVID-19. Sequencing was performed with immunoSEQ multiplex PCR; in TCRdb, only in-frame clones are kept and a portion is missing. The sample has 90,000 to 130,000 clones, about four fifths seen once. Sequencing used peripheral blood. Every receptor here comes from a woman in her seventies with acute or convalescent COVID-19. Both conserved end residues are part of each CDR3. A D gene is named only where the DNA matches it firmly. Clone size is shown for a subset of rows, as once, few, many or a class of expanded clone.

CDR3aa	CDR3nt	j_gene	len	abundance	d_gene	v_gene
CASSLGGTAKAETQYF	TGTGCTAGCAGCTTAGGTGGGACAGCCAAGGCGGAGACCCAGTACTTC	TRBJ2-5	16	-	TRBD1	TRBV7-7
CASSLVGANYGYTF	TGTGCCAGCAGCTTGGTAGGAGCCAACTATGGCTACACCTTC	TRBJ1-2	14	-	-	TRBV5-4
CASSLTGGSETDTQYF	TGCGCCAGCAGCTTGACAGGGGGGAGTGAGACGGATACGCAGTATTTT	TRBJ2-3	16	-	TRBD1	TRBV5-1
CASSPSQDRANTEAFF	TGTGCCAGCTCACCATCCCAAGACAGGGCGAACACTGAAGCTTTCTTT	TRBJ1-1	16	-	TRBD1	TRBV18
CASSEAARSGTDTQYF	TGCGCCAGCAGTGAGGCGGCTAGAAGTGGCACAGATACGCAGTATTTT	TRBJ2-3	16	-	-	TRBV10-1
CASSVQDRAQYGYTF	TGTGCCAGCAGCGTACAGGACAGGGCTCAATATGGCTACACCTTC	TRBJ1-2	15	once	TRBD1	TRBV5-4
CASSLRGSSNQPQHF	TGTGCCAGCAGCTTACGGGGATCTAGCAATCAGCCCCAGCATTTT	TRBJ1-5	15	-	-	TRBV7-8
CASSPPGLGGDTQYF	TGTGCCAGCAGCCCCCCTGGACTAGGAGGGGATACGCAGTATTTT	TRBJ2-3	15	-	TRBD2	TRBV11-1
CASSPIGTGENTEAFF	TGTGCCAGCAGTCCCATTGGGACAGGGGAAAACACTGAAGCTTTCTTT	TRBJ1-1	16	-	TRBD1	TRBV27
CASSMKSGSTYNEQFF	TGTGCCAGCAGCATGAAGAGCGGGAGCACCTACAATGAGCAGTTCTTC	TRBJ2-1	16	-	TRBD2	TRBV7-9
CATSTLYTEAFF	TGTGCCACCAGCACGTTGTACACTGAAGCTTTCTTT	TRBJ1-1	12	-	-	TRBV15
CSVEKGQLTEAFF	TGCAGCGTTGAAAAGGGACAGCTCACTGAAGCTTTCTTT	TRBJ1-1	13	few	TRBD1	TRBV29-1
CASSTGTGQEKLFF	TGCGCCAGCAGCACCGGGACAGGGCAAGAAAAACTGTTTTTT	TRBJ1-4	14	once	TRBD1	TRBV5-1